This T cell receptor beta chain was obtained from a study of T cell changes during pregnancy in multiple sclerosis. Trimming pared 2 bases from V and 9 bases from J, leaving 10 bases between. The CDR3 is made up of 11 amino acids. From germline, CDR1 is GTSNPN and CDR2 SVGIG (reference sequence). Libraries were prepared by immunoSEQ multiplex PCR; TCRdb keeps only in-frame clonotypes and omits some of them. The sample lists roughly 90,000 clones; roughly 91% were seen once. The chain couples TRBV30 to TRBJ1-2, with TRBD1 as a possible D gene (6 bases). The source of this sequence is a female donor with multiple sclerosis, enrolled in a pregnancy study. The sample here was peripheral blood, taken in the first trimester of pregnancy. This CDR3 reads CAWSSQGRYTF. CDR3 sequence (DNA): TGTGCCTGGAGTTCGCAGGGGCGCTACACCTTC.